This T cell receptor (beta chain) is from a study of control samples from healthy donors and cancer patients. Generated by immunoSEQ multiplex PCR, the TCRdb table keeps only in-frame clones and is missing some. This table has about 63,000 clones, around 85% appearing once. V lost 3 bases and J lost 2, with 11 bases in between. Looked up from germline, CDR1 is SQVTM and CDR2 is ANQGSEA. This CDR3 is built from 13 residues. This receptor was obtained from a man aged 35 to 55 in good health. Sequenced material: blood. The V and J genes are TRBV29-1 and TRBJ2-7; TRBD2 might be the D (6 bases). CDR3 bases: TGCAGCGTTGAGCTAGCGCATACCTACGAGCAGTACTTC. It specifies CSVELAHTYEQYF.